The TCR beta chain described here comes from a study of cytomegalovirus exposure and HLA in healthy donors. PCR amplification relied on 60 Vbeta primers (plus 13 Jbeta primers). The repertoire was sequenced with immunoSEQ multiplex PCR; TCRdb's copy has only in-frame clones and lacks some. The table shows some 150,000 clones, with 60% to 85% occurring only once. The study's findings and limits: Across HLA loci, a later analysis found differing TCR association rates, with DRB1 most and HLA-C fewest.

Concerning this clone itself: The target antigen is unknown.

The germline CDR1 and CDR2 sequences are SGHTA and FQGNSA. The CDR3 extends over 16 amino acids. The rearrangement links TRBV7-2 to TRBJ2-5; maybe TRBD2 (6 bases). Judging by the DNA end, TRBJ2-7 fits better; the J call may be wrong. The TCR was taken from a young man in good health and CMV-seronegative. The sample comprised PBMCs. In DNA form, the CDR3 reads TGTGCCAGCAGCCCTAAGGGAGGAAGTCGGTCCTACGAGCAGTACTTC. Its protein is CASSPKGGSRSYEQYF.